The 17 T cell receptor beta chains reported below all come from one sample, sequenced in a study of blood T cell repertoires in COVID-19. Profiled with immunoSEQ multiplex PCR; TCRdb holds only in-frame clones, not every one. The top ten clones hold 5% to 7% of a sample with over 30,000 clones, over 80% of them seen once. Input material: peripheral blood. These receptor sequences come from a human donor in a cohort sampled during active COVID-19.

The genes are TRBV27 and TRBJ2-1; 7 bases line up with TRBD2. Germline CDR1 and CDR2: MNHEY and SMNVEV (reference sequence). The V and J ends lost 3 bases and 3 bases, in that order; junction bases with no gene match: 8. The CDR3 loop spans 16 amino acids. CDR3 DNA sequence: TGTGCCAGCAGTTTTACGGGCGGGGGAATCTACAATGAGCAGTTCTTC. As protein: CASSFTGGGIYNEQFF.

The V and J genes are TRBV27 and TRBJ2-1; 7 positions agree with TRBD2. This CDR3 is 15 amino acids long. Unmatched junction bases numbered 3, after V lost 3 bases and J lost 1 base. CDR1 is MNHEY, CDR2 SMNVEV, per germline (reference sequence). The CDR3 spells CASSFGLGSYNEQFF. CDR3 coding DNA: TGTGCCAGCAGTTTCGGACTAGGGTCCTACAATGAGCAGTTCTTC.

CDR3 nucleotide sequence: TGTGCCAGCAGCGTTCTCCAGGGGAGCTCCTACAATGAGCAGTTCTTC. This sequence encodes CASSVLQGSSYNEQFF. This chain uses TRBV9 with TRBJ2-1; D might be TRBD1 (6 bases). Trimming shortened V by 2 bases and J by 0 bases, and 12 bases separated the two germline ends. CDR3 length equals 16 residues. Germline values: CDR1 SGDLS, CDR2 YYNGEE.

This clone came up once. The genes are TRBV6-2 or TRBV6-3 and TRBJ1-1; a possible D gene is TRBD1 (5 bases). V dropped 3 bases and J dropped 1 base, with 12 bases sitting between them. Germline CDR1 reads MNHEY; CDR2 reads SVGEGT. This CDR3 is built from 15 residues. The CDR3 DNA reads as TGTGCCAGCAGTTATTCCCTTGACAGGAACACTGAAGCTTTCTTT. It specifies CASSYSLDRNTEAFF.

V gene TRBV6-5 combines with J gene TRBJ1-2, with unresolved D. V was shortened by 6 bases and J by 8 bases, with 16 bases between the two germline ends. The CDR3 sequence is 13 residues long. The germline V gene has CDR1 MNHEY and CDR2 SVGAGI. The CDR3 sequence: CASSPVGVGGYTF. The CDR3 DNA sequence: TGTGCCAGCAGCCCCGTGGGAGTGGGCGGCTACACCTTC.

The rearrangement joins TRBV4-2 to TRBJ2-5; a weak D match, TRBD2 (7 bases). The CDR3 is made up of 14 amino acids. V gave up 4 bases and J gave up 5 bases, with 14 bases separating them. Germline loops: CDR1 LGHNA, CDR2 YNFKEQ. In nucleotides, the CDR3 is TGTGCCAGCAGCCTCGGGGGGCGCGGGGAGACCCAGTACTTC. Amino acid sequence: CASSLGGRGETQYF.

V and J are TRBV7-2 and TRBJ2-1, with D possibly TRBD1 on 7 matching bases. The CDR3 loop spans 14 amino acids. V lost 8 bases to trimming and J lost 2 bases, with 13 bases between them. Per the germline V gene, CDR1 is SGHTA and CDR2 is FQGNSA. CDR3 bases: TGTGCCAGCTTGGCAGGGGGGACCTACAATGAGCAGTTCTTC. The encoded protein is CASLAGGTYNEQFF.

The DNA for the CDR3 is TGCGCCAGCAGCTTGGCCACGGGGGACTATGGCTACACCTTC. As protein: CASSLATGDYGYTF. This chain joins TRBV5-1 and TRBJ1-2; D may be TRBD1 (5 bases). Trimming cost V 0 bases and J 3 bases, with 9 bases left between them. The germline gives CDR1 SGHRS, CDR2 YFSETQ. The CDR3 contains 14 residues. The whole variable domain, remainder taken from reference TRBV5-1 and TRBJ1-2, is KAGVTQTPRYLIKTRGQQVTLSCSPISGHRSVSWYQQTPGQGLQFLFEYFSETQRNKGNFPGRFSGRQFSNSRSEMNVSTLELGDSALYLCASSLATGDYGYTFGSGTRLTVV.

The J gene is TRBJ1-1, the V gene TRBV7-8; D call uncertain. CDR1 SGHVS and CDR2 FQNEAQ come from the germline V gene. The CDR3 extends over 11 amino acids. The V gene lost 2 bases and the J gene lost 7 bases, with 5 bases spanning the gap. The DNA for the CDR3 is TGTGCCAGCAGCTTAAGCGTTGAAGCTTTCTTT. Protein: CASSLSVEAFF.

The chain couples TRBV7-2 to TRBJ1-1, with no clear D. CDR3 length: 17 residues. CDR1 SGHTA and CDR2 FQGNSA come from the germline V gene. V gave up 1 base and J gave up 3 bases, with 18 bases separating them. The CDR3 loop reads CASSLEDPTGWDTEAFF. CDR3 nucleotide sequence: TGTGCCAGCAGCTTAGAAGACCCTACGGGATGGGACACTGAAGCTTTCTTT. The full variable domain, completed using reference TRBV7-2 and TRBJ1-1, is GAGVSQSPSNKVTEKGKDVELRCDPISGHTALYWYRQSLGQGLEFLIYFQGNSAPDKSGLPSDRFSAERTGGSVSTLTIQRTQQEDSAVYLCASSLEDPTGWDTEAFFGQGTRLTVV.

The V and J genes are TRBV29-1 and TRBJ2-2; weak D call: TRBD2 (6 bases). From germline, CDR1 is SQVTM and CDR2 ANQGSEA. The CDR3 has 15 amino acids. V gave up 5 bases and J gave up 3 bases, with 16 bases separating them. DNA for the CDR3: TGCAGCGTTCAAGGGGTAGCGGAGGACACCGGGGAGCTGTTTTTT. Translation: CSVQGVAEDTGELFF.

V is TRBV29-1 and J is TRBJ1-1; 7 bases match TRBD1. CDR1 and CDR2 (germline): SQVTM, ANQGSEA. V gave up 6 bases and J gave up 1 base; unmatched junction bases: 2. The CDR3 sequence is 12 residues long. As DNA, the CDR3 is TGCAGCGTAAACAGGGGGAACACTGAAGCTTTCTTT. Protein product: CSVNRGNTEAFF.

V gene TRBV10-3 combines with J gene TRBJ1-4; D possibly corresponds to TRBD1 (5 bases). Trimming removed 10 bases from V and 6 bases from J, with 18 bases in between. Germline V lookup: CDR1 ENHRY, CDR2 SYGVKD. This CDR3 is 14 amino acids long. The CDR3 nucleotides read TGTGCCACAAACCCGGGGGGATTGGATGAAAAACTGTTTTTT. Encoded protein: CATNPGGLDEKLFF.

The chain joins TRBV29-1 to TRBJ2-1, with 9 bases matching TRBD1. CDR3 length: 11 residues. Germline lookup yields CDR1 SQVTM and CDR2 ANQGSEA. The ends lost 4 bases at V and 15 bases at J; junction bases unmatched: 7. CDR3 protein: CSVGEDRGWFF. The CDR3, as DNA: TGCAGCGTTGGAGAGGACAGGGGCTGGTTCTTC.

V is TRBV5-1 and J is TRBJ2-2; 11 bases fit TRBD2. The J segment lost 1 base and the V segment lost 3 bases, leaving 2 bases of the junction unmatched. Germline V gene sequence: CDR1 SGHRS, CDR2 YFSETQ. The CDR3 is 16 amino acids. Written as DNA, the CDR3 is TGCGCCAGCAGCTCGACTAGCGGGGAGAACACCGGGGAGCTGTTTTTT. Translation: CASSSTSGENTGELFF. Variable domain in full (rest from reference TRBV5-1 and TRBJ2-2): KAGVTQTPRYLIKTRGQQVTLSCSPISGHRSVSWYQQTPGQGLQFLFEYFSETQRNKGNFPGRFSGRQFSNSRSEMNVSTLELGDSALYLCASSSTSGENTGELFFGEGSRLTVL.

The rearrangement joins TRBV11-3 to TRBJ2-3, with 7 bases that match TRBD2. The CDR3 loop spans 14 amino acids. The J segment lost 3 bases and the V segment lost 5 bases, leaving 5 bases of the junction unmatched. The germline CDR1 and CDR2 sequences are SGHNT and YENEEA. CDR3 DNA: TGTGCCAGCAGCAAAGGACTAGTAACAGATACGCAGTATTTT. As protein: CASSKGLVTDTQYF.

The chain recombines TRBV5-5 with TRBJ2-3; TRBD1 matches 8 bases. V shed 9 bases, J shed 4 bases, and the junction held 4 bases outside the gene matches. CDR3 size: 12 residues. The germline gives CDR1 SGHKS, CDR2 YYEKEE (reference sequence). The CDR3 loop is CANPDRADTQYF. DNA for the CDR3: TGTGCCAACCCGGACAGGGCAGATACGCAGTATTTT. Full variable domain (missing parts from reference TRBV5-5 and TRBJ2-3): DAGVTQSPTHLIKTRGQQVTLRCSPISGHKSVSWYQQVLGQGPQFIFQYYEKEERGRGNFPDRFSARQFPNYSSELNVNALLLGDSALYLCANPDRADTQYFGPGTRLTVL.